What follows are 22 T cell receptor beta chains derived from one specimen sequenced in a study of T cell changes during pregnancy in multiple sclerosis. TCRdb's copy holds only in-frame clones and misses some; the assay was immunoSEQ multiplex PCR. Among approximately 51,000 clones listed, 93% were seen once. This material consisted of peripheral blood, taken in the second trimester of pregnancy. The receptors were sampled from a female donor with multiple sclerosis, enrolled in a pregnancy study.

The V call is TRBV7-9, the J call TRBJ2-3; TRBD2 matches 11 bases. The CDR3 length is 16 residues. The junction had 6 bases not matched to a gene; V was cut back by 5 bases and J by 2 bases. In germline, CDR1 is SEHNR, CDR2 FQNEAQ (reference sequence). The CDR3 region is CASSLGTSGFTDTQYF. In DNA form, the CDR3 reads TGTGCCAGCAGCCTCGGGACTAGCGGATTCACAGATACGCAGTATTTT. The full variable domain, its missing parts supplied by reference TRBV7-9 and TRBJ2-3, is DTGVSQNPRHKITKRGQNVTFRCDPISEHNRLYWYRQTLGQGPEFLTYFQNEAQLEKSRLLSDRFSAERPKGSFSTLEIQRTEQGDSAMYLCASSLGTSGFTDTQYFGPGTRLTVL.

The chain recombines TRBV19 with TRBJ1-3, with D tentatively TRBD1 (6 bases). There are 14 residues in the CDR3. Germline loops: CDR1 LNHDA, CDR2 SQIVND (reference sequence). V was shortened by 10 bases and J by 0 bases, with 13 bases between the two germline ends. The chain's CDR3 is CATKDSFSGNTIYF. Here the CDR3 DNA reads TGTGCCACGAAGGACAGTTTCTCTGGAAACACCATATATTTT.

The V call is TRBV6-1, the J call TRBJ1-1; no definite D call. CDR1 is MNHNS, CDR2 SASEGT, per germline. Between the trimmed V and J ends, which lost 6 bases and 1 base, there was a span of 9 bases. This CDR3 has 13 amino acids. For the CDR3, the DNA is TGTGCCAGCAGCAAGACGGGGAACACTGAAGCTTTCTTT. Amino acid sequence: CASSKTGNTEAFF.

Notes on this clone: No DNA is shown, since the ends of the CDR3 on it are uncertain; the CDR3 is the one TCRdb lists. This chain connects TRBV19 to TRBJ1-2. The CDR3 spans 14 residues, counting both ends. The V gene's germline CDR1 is LNHDA and CDR2 SQIVND (reference sequence). This CDR3 is CASRLRGFGEGYTF.

This chain links TRBV7-9 with TRBJ2-5, with TRBD2 as a possible D gene (6 bases). CDR1 SEHNR and CDR2 FQNEAQ come from the germline V gene (reference sequence). The CDR3 sequence is 15 residues long. V dropped 7 bases and J dropped 5 bases, with 20 bases sitting between them. CDR3 nucleotides: TGTGCCAGCACCGACCGACTAGTTGGGGACGAGACCCAGTACTTC. Encoded protein: CASTDRLVGDETQYF.

V usage is TRBV18 and J usage is TRBJ1-1, with D possibly matching TRBD1 (5 bases). In germline, CDR1 is KGHSH, CDR2 LQKENI. The CDR3 consists of 15 residues. The germline V and J ends were trimmed by 3 bases and 2 bases, with 13 bases remaining between them. This chain's CDR3 is CASSPSSTENTEAFF. Written as DNA, the CDR3 is TGTGCCAGCTCACCTTCATCGACAGAAAACACTGAAGCTTTCTTT.

The chain employs TRBV18 and TRBJ2-3; 9 positions match TRBD1. V lost 3 bases, J lost 5 bases, and 6 bases stayed unmatched. The CDR3 extends over 15 amino acids. The germline CDR1 and CDR2 sequences are KGHSH and LQKENI. The CDR3 nucleotides are TGTGCCAGCTCACCTTGGACAGGGGAAATAGATACGCAGTATTTT. Translating gives CASSPWTGEIDTQYF.

The CDR3 is CASRILAGGAYEQYF. CDR3 DNA: TGTGCCAGTAGAATACTAGCGGGAGGTGCCTACGAGCAGTACTTC. This chain uses TRBV19 with TRBJ2-7; 12 nucleotides line up with TRBD2. The length of the CDR3 is 15 residues. With 6 bases clipped from V and 2 bases from J, the junction kept 5 bases outside the gene matches. The germline V gene encodes CDR1 LNHDA and CDR2 SQIVND (reference sequence). The whole variable domain, filled in from reference TRBV19 and TRBJ2-7, reads DGGITQSPKYLFRKEGQNVTLSCEQNLNHDAMYWYRQDPGQGLRLIYYSQIVNDFQKGDIAEGYSVSREKKESFPLTVTSAQKNPTAFYLCASRILAGGAYEQYFGPGTRLTVT.

The chain links TRBV4-3 to TRBJ2-1; tentatively, D is TRBD1 (5 bases). This CDR3 has 15 residues. Germline V gene lookup returns CDR1 LGHNA and CDR2 YSLEER. The V end was cut by 0 bases, the J end by 7 bases, with 13 bases between. The CDR3 DNA reads as TGCGCCAGCAGCCAAGATCAGGGCCTGGGGAATGAGCAGTTCTTC. Translation gives CASSQDQGLGNEQFF.

This chain uses TRBV6-5 with TRBJ2-3, with a possible D match to TRBD1 (6 bases). The ends were cut back, 5 bases at V and 3 bases at J, with 15 bases in the middle. This CDR3 has 15 residues. Per the germline V gene, CDR1 is MNHEY and CDR2 is SVGAGI. CDR3 nucleotide sequence: TGTGCCAGCAGTACCACGGGCAGGGGTACAGATACGCAGTATTTT. The encoded protein is CASSTTGRGTDTQYF.

The table lists this clone with a count of one. The chain is built from TRBV29-1 and TRBJ2-5; D is unclear. V was cut by 4 bases and J by 4 bases, with 10 bases left in between. CDR3 length equals 12 residues. Per germline, CDR1 SQVTM and CDR2 ANQGSEA. CDR3 sequence (DNA): TGCAGCGTTGTAAAGGAGACAGAGACCCAGTACTTC. Protein sequence: CSVVKETETQYF.

Remarks on this clone: This same CDR3 is encoded by further DNA sequences in the sample. The CDR3 spells CASSLVAGEGYEQYF. CDR3 nucleotides: TGCGCCAGCAGCCTGGTAGCGGGAGAGGGCTACGAGCAGTACTTC. This chain connects TRBV5-1 to TRBJ2-7; TRBD2 matches at 9 bases. J lost 3 bases, V lost 4 bases, and 8 bases had no gene match. This CDR3 comprises 15 residues. Germline loops: CDR1 SGHRS, CDR2 YFSETQ.

This sequence joins TRBV27 and TRBJ2-7; TRBD1 is a possible D gene (5 bases). The CDR3 runs 13 residues. In germline, CDR1 is MNHEY, CDR2 SMNVEV (reference sequence). V lost 5 bases and J lost 5, with 13 bases in between. Here the CDR3 reads CASSPRTSHEQYF. The CDR3 DNA follows: TGTGCCAGCAGTCCCCGGACATCGCACGAGCAGTACTTC.

In its sample, this clone was seen once. This chain uses TRBV7-9 with TRBJ2-7; TRBD2 might be the D (6 bases). This CDR3 is built from 14 residues. Between the trimmed V and J ends, which lost 9 bases and 0 bases, there was a span of 15 bases. The germline V gene has CDR1 SEHNR and CDR2 FQNEAQ (reference sequence). The CDR3 DNA follows: TGTGCCAGAATTTGGGACGGGAGCTCCTACGAGCAGTACTTC. Translated: CARIWDGSSYEQYF.

The rearrangement uses TRBV19 and TRBJ1-5; 7 positions agree with TRBD1. Germline assignment: CDR1 LNHDA and CDR2 SQIVND (reference sequence). V lost 1 base and J lost 3; bases outside the gene matches: 9. The CDR3 covers 17 residues. The CDR3 is CASSIALQGEINQPQHF. CDR3 nucleotides: TGTGCCAGTAGTATAGCGCTCCAGGGGGAGATCAATCAGCCCCAGCATTTT.

The rearrangement joins TRBV27 to TRBJ1-2; no definite D call. The CDR3 contains 13 residues. Germline V gives CDR1 MNHEY, CDR2 SMNVEV (reference sequence). The V end lost 4 bases, the J end lost 4 bases, and 10 bases lay between the germline ends. CDR3 coding DNA: TGTGCCAGCAGTTCGGCGGGAAGCTATGGCTACACCTTC. Amino acids: CASSSAGSYGYTF.

The chain carries TRBV27 and TRBJ2-7; perhaps TRBD1 as D (7 bases). The CDR3 is 14 residues long. The germline V and J ends were trimmed by 3 bases and 2 bases, with 11 bases remaining between them. CDR1 is MNHEY and CDR2 is SMNVEV in the germline V gene (reference sequence). CDR3 sequence: CASSFGGGPYEQYF. The CDR3 region has the DNA TGTGCCAGCAGTTTTGGAGGGGGCCCCTACGAGCAGTACTTC.

The rearrangement joins TRBV18 to TRBJ2-4, with unresolved D. V was cut by 5 bases and J by 0 bases, with 14 bases left in between. The germline V gene has CDR1 KGHSH and CDR2 LQKENI. CDR3 length: 16 residues. Here the CDR3 reads CASSSTESLAKNIQYF. CDR3 DNA: TGTGCCAGCTCATCTACAGAATCCCTAGCCAAAAACATTCAGTACTTC.

The chain recombines TRBV29-1 with TRBJ2-7, with D tentatively TRBD2 (6 bases). Trimming removed 7 bases from V and 1 base from J, with 17 bases in between. The length of the CDR3 is 14 residues. CDR1 and CDR2 from the germline V gene are SQVTM and ANQGSEA. The CDR3 loop is CSARGEETSYEQYF. The CDR3 DNA reads TGCAGCGCCCGAGGGGAGGAAACTTCCTACGAGCAGTACTTC.

J is TRBJ1-3 and V is TRBV6-6, with unresolved D. The V end was cut by 8 bases, the J end by 0 bases, with 11 bases between. The germline gives CDR1 MNHNY, CDR2 SVGAGI (reference sequence). This CDR3 is built from 14 residues. Here the CDR3 DNA reads TGTGCCAGCGGGGAGGTAATCTCTGGAAACACCATATATTTT. This encodes CASGEVISGNTIYF.

The chain employs TRBV11-3 and TRBJ2-1, with D tentatively TRBD2 (6 bases). The CDR3 runs 14 residues. The V and J ends lost 1 base and 7 bases respectively, with 11 bases between them. In germline, CDR1 is SGHNT, CDR2 YENEEA. CDR3 region: CASSLVRAGNEQFF. CDR3 in DNA: TGTGCCAGCAGCTTAGTTCGGGCGGGGAATGAGCAGTTCTTC.

The rearrangement links TRBV6-5 to TRBJ2-1; 7 bases are a match to TRBD2. The CDR3 sequence is 14 residues long. Unmatched junction bases numbered 4, after V lost 6 bases and J lost 2 bases. CDR1 is MNHEY and CDR2 is SVGAGI in the germline V gene. DNA of the CDR3: TGTGCCAGCAGGGGGACTAACACCTACAATGAGCAGTTCTTC. Protein sequence: CASRGTNTYNEQFF.